These 23 T cell receptor beta chains came from one sample sequenced in a study of T cells in localized non-small cell lung cancer. The assay was immunoSEQ multiplex PCR, and TCRdb's table has in-frame clones only and misses some. The sample includes around 15,000 clones, around 84% seen only once; the top ten take approximately 23%. The sequencing used peripheral blood, collected before any cancer treatment. These receptors were obtained from a male donor older than 55 with stage I lung adenocarcinoma.

In DNA form, the CDR3 reads TGTGCCAGCAGCTTGGGACTAGCGGGAGTGGAGACCCAGTACTTC. Protein: CASSLGLAGVETQYF. The chain employs TRBV11-2 and TRBJ2-5; 14 bases map to TRBD2. This CDR3 comprises 15 residues. Losses at the gene ends were 3 bases for V and 5 bases for J; bases not matched to a gene: 2. Germline CDR1 and CDR2: SGHAT and FQNNGV.

The chain combines TRBV5-6 with TRBJ2-6; D unclear. Germline V gene sequence: CDR1 SGHDT, CDR2 YYEEEE. Trimming pared 2 bases from V and 0 bases from J, leaving 3 bases between. The CDR3 sequence is 14 residues long. CDR3 amino acids: CASSLISGANVLTF. The DNA for the CDR3 is TGTGCCAGCAGCTTAATCTCTGGGGCCAACGTCCTGACTTTC.

CDR3 DNA sequence: TGTGCCACGAAGTTGACAGGTCGAGAGACCCAGTACTTC. Protein sequence: CATKLTGRETQYF. The J gene is TRBJ2-5, the V gene TRBV15, with D maybe TRBD1 (6 bases). CDR1 and CDR2 (germline): LNHNV, YYDKDF (reference sequence). V dropped 9 bases and J dropped 4 bases, with 15 bases sitting between them. This CDR3 comprises 13 residues.

The chain is built from TRBV7-2 and TRBJ1-2; D remains ambiguous. Trimming removed 5 bases from V and 0 bases from J, with 7 bases in between. Germline V lookup: CDR1 SGHTA, CDR2 FQGNSA. This CDR3 spans 13 amino acids. The CDR3 protein is CASSPGANYGYTF. The CDR3, as DNA: TGTGCCAGCAGCCCTGGGGCTAACTATGGCTACACCTTC.

The V gene is TRBV25-1, the J gene TRBJ2-1, with a tentative D call TRBD1 (6 bases). The CDR3 consists of 11 residues. V was cut by 5 bases and J by 13 bases, with 12 bases left in between. Looked up from germline, CDR1 is MGHDK and CDR2 is SYGVNS. The chain's CDR3 is CASSLGQLQFF. In DNA, the CDR3 is TGTGCCAGCAGTTTGGGACAACTCCAGTTCTTC.

The chain links TRBV19 to TRBJ1-5; 9 bases align to TRBD1. This CDR3 region has 15 residues. J was trimmed by 1 base and V by 3 bases; bases with no gene match: 1. Germline V gene sequence: CDR1 LNHDA, CDR2 SQIVND (reference sequence). This chain's CDR3 is CASSMTGGSNQPQHF. The DNA for the CDR3 is TGTGCCAGTAGTATGACAGGGGGAAGCAATCAGCCCCAGCATTTT.

The chain combines TRBV27 with TRBJ1-5; D gene uncertain. The germline V gene has CDR1 MNHEY and CDR2 SMNVEV (reference sequence). The CDR3 extends over 13 amino acids. V was cut by 3 bases and J by 7 bases, with 10 bases left in between. The CDR3 spells CASSLKEGQPQHF. CDR3 sequence (DNA): TGTGCCAGCAGTTTGAAGGAAGGGCAGCCCCAGCATTTT.

J is TRBJ1-3 and V is TRBV6-1, with D unclear. The germline gives CDR1 MNHNS, CDR2 SASEGT. Trimming removed 1 base at V and 2 bases at J, with 9 bases between. The CDR3 covers 15 residues. CDR3 in amino acids: CASSEGKRTGNTIYF. For the CDR3, the DNA is TGTGCCAGCAGTGAAGGCAAAAGGACTGGAAACACCATATATTTT.

The chain uses TRBV5-1 and TRBJ1-1; D unresolved. Germline CDR1 reads SGHRS; CDR2 reads YFSETQ. The CDR3 spans 17 residues. Trimming took off 4 bases at V and 1 base at J, with 20 bases between the two ends. The CDR3: CASSPRPGGKGNTEAFF. CDR3 DNA: TGCGCCAGCAGCCCCAGGCCGGGAGGGAAGGGGAACACTGAAGCTTTCTTT.

This clone was observed once. The chain carries TRBV28 and TRBJ1-2, with D possibly matching TRBD1 (6 bases). The V and J ends lost 3 bases and 6 bases respectively, with 14 bases between them. Germline-derived CDR1 and CDR2 are MDHEN and SYDVKM. The length of the CDR3 is 14 residues. CDR3 region: CASSLGQGYDGYTF. CDR3 in DNA: TGTGCCAGCAGTTTGGGGCAGGGGTATGATGGCTACACCTTC.

The rearrangement uses TRBV7-2 and TRBJ2-1; 11 positions match TRBD2. The germline CDR1 and CDR2 sequences are SGHTA and FQGNSA. This CDR3 region has 16 residues. Unmatched junction bases numbered 4, after V lost 2 bases and J lost 4 bases. CDR3 DNA: TGTGCCAGCAGCTTAACCGGGACTAGCGGTTACAATGAGCAGTTCTTC. Translated, it gives CASSLTGTSGYNEQFF.

This chain connects TRBV19 to TRBJ2-5, with 13 bases lining up with TRBD2. Looked up from germline, CDR1 is LNHDA and CDR2 is SQIVND (reference sequence). With V trimmed by 4 bases and J by 0 bases, 8 bases remained unmatched. This CDR3 region has 18 residues. The CDR3 reads CASSTGTSGDLYQETQYF. CDR3 coding DNA: TGTGCCAGTAGTACCGGGACTAGCGGGGACCTGTACCAAGAGACCCAGTACTTC.

The chain links TRBV4-3 to TRBJ1-6; perhaps TRBD1 as D (6 bases). The V end lost 3 bases, the J end lost 11 bases, and 20 bases lay between the germline ends. Germline loops: CDR1 LGHNA, CDR2 YSLEER. The CDR3 is 16 residues long. CDR3 nucleotides: TGCGCCAGCAGCCACGACTCGGACAGCGGGAAGACACCCCTCCACTTT. Translation gives CASSHDSDSGKTPLHF.

This chain uses TRBV19 with TRBJ2-3, with 12 nucleotides matching TRBD2. The germline gives CDR1 LNHDA, CDR2 SQIVND (reference sequence). This CDR3 spans 18 amino acids. J was trimmed by 5 bases and V by 5 bases; bases with no gene match: 14. This CDR3 is CASSFGIRTSGIKDTQYF. CDR3 coding DNA: TGTGCCAGTAGTTTCGGGATCCGGACTAGCGGGATTAAAGATACGCAGTATTTT.

The chain has TRBV6-5 and TRBJ1-1; D unresolved. The CDR3 loop spans 15 amino acids. CDR1 and CDR2 from the germline V gene are MNHEY and SVGAGI. The V and J ends lost 0 bases and 5 bases respectively, with 13 bases between them. The CDR3 DNA reads as TGTGCCAGCAGTTACTCCCGGACCAGCAGTACTGAAGCTTTCTTT. It yields the protein CASSYSRTSSTEAFF.

A few counts support this clone. The V and J genes are TRBV11-3 and TRBJ1-1, with TRBD1 as a possible D gene (6 bases). Per germline, CDR1 SGHNT and CDR2 YENEEA. Trimming took 4 bases from V and 0 from J, leaving 18 bases between them. CDR3 size: 17 residues. The CDR3 loop is CASSSFQGKGLNTEAFF. The CDR3 region has the DNA TGTGCCAGCAGCTCCTTTCAGGGGAAGGGGCTGAACACTGAAGCTTTCTTT.

The chain recombines TRBV5-1 with TRBJ2-2; no firm D call. Germline CDR1 reads SGHRS; CDR2 reads YFSETQ. V was shortened by 5 bases and J by 4 bases, with 9 bases between the two germline ends. CDR3 size: 13 residues. The CDR3 DNA sequence: TGCGCCAGCAGGATTGGTTCCACCGGGGAGCTGTTTTTT. Its protein is CASRIGSTGELFF.

This clone appeared a single time. V is TRBV9 and J is TRBJ2-2; 9 bases match TRBD1. V lost 3 bases, J lost 1 base, and 10 bases stayed unmatched. The CDR3 runs 18 residues. Germline V gene sequence: CDR1 SGDLS, CDR2 YYNGEE. This chain's CDR3 is CASSAQWTGALNTGELFF. CDR3 coding DNA: TGTGCCAGCAGCGCTCAATGGACAGGGGCCCTGAACACCGGGGAGCTGTTTTTT. Complete variable domain (other parts from reference TRBV9 and TRBJ2-2): DSGVTQTPKHLITATGQRVTLRCSPRSGDLSVYWYQQSLDQGLQFLIQYYNGEERAKGNILERFSAQQFPDLHSELNLSSLELGDSALYFCASSAQWTGALNTGELFFGEGSRLTVL.

The V and J genes are TRBV23-1 and TRBJ2-7; 7 bases fit TRBD1. TRBV23-1 is placed among ORFs of uncertain function. This CDR3 is built from 13 residues. Losses at the gene ends were 9 bases for V and 5 bases for J; bases not matched to a gene: 10. Written as DNA, the CDR3 is TGCGCCAGACAGGGGTGGGCTGATCACGAGCAGTACTTC. Its translation: CARQGWADHEQYF.

This clone has only a few counts. CDR3 residues: CASSYNTGELFF. DNA of the CDR3: TGTGCCAGCAGTTATAACACCGGGGAGCTGTTTTTT. The chain uses TRBV6-6 and TRBJ2-2; D is unresolved. Per the germline V gene, CDR1 is MNHNY and CDR2 is SVGAGI (reference sequence). This CDR3 has 12 residues. Trimming shortened V by 3 bases and J by 2 bases, and 1 base separated the two germline ends.

The CDR3 loop reads CAISESPASGGRNEQFF. As DNA, the CDR3 is TGTGCCATCAGTGAGTCCCCAGCTAGCGGGGGTAGGAATGAGCAGTTCTTC. This chain connects TRBV10-3 to TRBJ2-1, with 10 positions matching TRBD2. The CDR3 totals 17 residues. Germline CDR1 reads ENHRY; CDR2 reads SYGVKD. V lost 0 bases, J lost 7 bases, and 9 bases stayed unmatched.

The V and J genes are TRBV25-1 and TRBJ1-4, with a weak D call TRBD1 (5 bases). The V gene lost 2 bases and the J gene lost 6 bases, with 19 bases spanning the gap. This CDR3 spans 17 amino acids. CDR1 and CDR2 (germline): MGHDK, SYGVNS. The CDR3 nucleotides are TGTGCCAGCAGTGAAGGGGGATGGAGGGCAGACGATGAAAAACTGTTTTTT. This encodes CASSEGGWRADDEKLFF. Drawing the rest from reference TRBV25-1 and TRBJ1-4, the complete variable domain is EADIYQTPRYLVIGTGKKITLECSQTMGHDKMYWYQQDPGMELHLIHYSYGVNSTEKGDLSSESTVSRIRTEHFPLTLESARPSHTSQYLCASSEGGWRADDEKLFFGSGTQLSVL.

This clone was found once. The chain links TRBV30 to TRBJ1-1, with D unclear. This CDR3 contains 13 residues. The germline gives CDR1 GTSNPN, CDR2 SVGIG (reference sequence). V lost 2 bases and J lost 4, with 11 bases in between. CDR3 nucleotides: TGTGCCTGGAGTCGTACGGAGGGCACTGAAGCTTTCTTT. As protein: CAWSRTEGTEAFF.